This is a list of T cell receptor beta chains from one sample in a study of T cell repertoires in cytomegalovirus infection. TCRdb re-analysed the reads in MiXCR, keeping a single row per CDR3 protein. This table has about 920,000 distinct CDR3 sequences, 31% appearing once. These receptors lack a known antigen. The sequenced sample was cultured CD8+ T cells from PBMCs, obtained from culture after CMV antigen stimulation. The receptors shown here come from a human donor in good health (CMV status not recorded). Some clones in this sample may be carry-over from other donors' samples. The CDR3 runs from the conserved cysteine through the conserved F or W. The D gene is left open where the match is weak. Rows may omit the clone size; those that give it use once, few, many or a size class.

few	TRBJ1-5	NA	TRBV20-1	CSASYPLGSNQPQHF	TGCAGTGCTAGTTACCCCCTCGGGAGCAATCAGCCCCAGCATTTT
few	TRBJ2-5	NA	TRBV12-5	CASGLAGYTGQETQYF	TGTGCTAGTGGTTTGGCCGGTTACACGGGGCAAGAGACCCAGTACTTC
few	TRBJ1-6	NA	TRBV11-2	CASSLGTASPLHF	TGTGCCAGCAGCTTAGGGACAGCTTCACCCCTCCACTTT
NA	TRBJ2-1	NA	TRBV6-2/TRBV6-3	CASRGIPSYNEQFF	TGTGCCAGCCGGGGGATTCCCTCCTACAATGAGCAGTTCTTC
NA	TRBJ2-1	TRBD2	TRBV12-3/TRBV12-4	CASSSTSGGPYNEQFF	TGTGCCAGCAGTTCGACGAGCGGGGGTCCCTACAATGAGCAGTTCTTC
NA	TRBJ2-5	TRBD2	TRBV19	CASSMGSTPGGETQYF	TGTGCCAGTAGTATGGGTAGCACTCCGGGAGGGGAGACCCAGTACTTC
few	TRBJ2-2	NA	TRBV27	CASSPTAPAGELFF	TGTGCCAGCAGCCCGACAGCGCCGGCCGGGGAGCTGTTTTTT
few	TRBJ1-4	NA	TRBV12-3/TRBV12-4	CASRRTEYNEKLFF	TGTGCCAGCAGGAGGACAGAATATAATGAAAAACTGTTTTTT
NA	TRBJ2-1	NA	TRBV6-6	CASSYSGGGNEQFF	TGTGCCAGCAGTTACTCGGGAGGGGGCAATGAGCAGTTCTTC
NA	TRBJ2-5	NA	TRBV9	CASSVGAGSILYQETQYF	TGTGCCAGCAGCGTAGGGGCGGGATCGATTCTGTATCAAGAGACCCAGTACTTC
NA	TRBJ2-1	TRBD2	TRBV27	CASSFGAGGFSEQFF	TGTGCCAGCAGTTTTGGAGCGGGGGGCTTCTCTGAGCAGTTCTTC
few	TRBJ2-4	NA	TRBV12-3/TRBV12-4	CASSPGGASNIQYF	TGTGCCAGCAGTCCCGGCGGCGCAAGCAACATTCAGTACTTC
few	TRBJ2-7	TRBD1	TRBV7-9	CASSSARDRAYEQYF	TGTGCCAGCAGCTCAGCGCGGGACAGGGCCTACGAGCAGTACTTC
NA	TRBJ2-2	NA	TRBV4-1	CASSPQGRKNTGELFF	TGCGCCAGCAGCCCACAGGGAAGGAAGAACACCGGGGAGCTGTTTTTT
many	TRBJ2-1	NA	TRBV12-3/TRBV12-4	CASSFKGNEQFF	TGTGCCAGCAGTTTCAAGGGCAATGAGCAGTTCTTC
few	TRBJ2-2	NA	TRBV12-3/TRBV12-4	CASRAEGFYTGELFF	TGTGCCAGCAGGGCAGAGGGTTTTTACACCGGGGAGCTGTTTTTT
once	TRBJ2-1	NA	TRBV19	CASSIQSAYNEQFF	TGTGCCAGTAGTATCCAATCAGCCTACAATGAGCAGTTCTTC